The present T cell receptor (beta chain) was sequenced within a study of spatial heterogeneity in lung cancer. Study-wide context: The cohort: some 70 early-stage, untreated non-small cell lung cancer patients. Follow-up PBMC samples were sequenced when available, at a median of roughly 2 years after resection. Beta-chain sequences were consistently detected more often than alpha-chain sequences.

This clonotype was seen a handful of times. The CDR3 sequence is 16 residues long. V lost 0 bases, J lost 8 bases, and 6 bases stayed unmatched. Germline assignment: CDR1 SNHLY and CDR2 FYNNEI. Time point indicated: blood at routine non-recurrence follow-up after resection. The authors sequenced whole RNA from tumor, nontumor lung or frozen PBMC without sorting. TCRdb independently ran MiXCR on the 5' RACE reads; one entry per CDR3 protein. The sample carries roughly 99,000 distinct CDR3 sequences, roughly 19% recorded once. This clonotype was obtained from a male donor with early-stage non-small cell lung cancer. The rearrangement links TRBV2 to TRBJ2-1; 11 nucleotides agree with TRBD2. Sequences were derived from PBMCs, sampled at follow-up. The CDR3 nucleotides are TGTGCCAGCAGTGAAGCGCTTAGCGGGAGGGAGGATGAGCAGTTCTTC. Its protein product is CASSEALSGREDEQFF.